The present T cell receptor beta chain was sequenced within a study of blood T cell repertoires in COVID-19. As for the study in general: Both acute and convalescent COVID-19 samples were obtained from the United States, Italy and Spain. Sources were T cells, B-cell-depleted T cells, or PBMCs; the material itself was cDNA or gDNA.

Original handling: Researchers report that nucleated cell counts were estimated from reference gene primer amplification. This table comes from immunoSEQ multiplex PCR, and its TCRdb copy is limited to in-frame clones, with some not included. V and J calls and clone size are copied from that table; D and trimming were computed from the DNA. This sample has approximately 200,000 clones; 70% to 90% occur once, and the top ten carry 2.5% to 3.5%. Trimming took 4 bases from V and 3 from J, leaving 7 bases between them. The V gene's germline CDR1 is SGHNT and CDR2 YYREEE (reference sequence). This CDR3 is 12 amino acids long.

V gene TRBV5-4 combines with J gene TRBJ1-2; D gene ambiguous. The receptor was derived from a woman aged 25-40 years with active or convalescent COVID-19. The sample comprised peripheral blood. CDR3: CASSSTDYGYTF. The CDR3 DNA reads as TGTGCCAGCAGCAGTACAGACTATGGCTACACCTTC. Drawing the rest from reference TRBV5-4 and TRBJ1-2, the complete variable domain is ETGVTQSPTHLIKTRGQQVTLRCSSQSGHNTVSWYQQALGQGPQFIFQYYREEENGRGNFPPRFSGLQFPNYSSELNVNALELDDSALYLCASSSTDYGYTFGSGTRLTVV.